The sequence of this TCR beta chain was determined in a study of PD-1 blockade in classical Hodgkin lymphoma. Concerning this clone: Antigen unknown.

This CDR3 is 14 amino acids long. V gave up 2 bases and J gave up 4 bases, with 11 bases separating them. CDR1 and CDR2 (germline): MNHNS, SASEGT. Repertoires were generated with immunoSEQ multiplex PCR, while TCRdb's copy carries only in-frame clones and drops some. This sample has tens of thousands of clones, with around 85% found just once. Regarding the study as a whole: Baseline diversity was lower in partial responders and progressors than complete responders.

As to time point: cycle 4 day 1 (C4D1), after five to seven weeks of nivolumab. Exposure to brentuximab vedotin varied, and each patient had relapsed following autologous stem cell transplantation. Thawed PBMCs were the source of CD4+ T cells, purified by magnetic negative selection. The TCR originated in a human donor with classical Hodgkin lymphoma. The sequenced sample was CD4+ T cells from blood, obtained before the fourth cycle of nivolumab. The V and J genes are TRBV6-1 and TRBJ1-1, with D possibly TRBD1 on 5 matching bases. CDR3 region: CASSEPFQGTEAFF. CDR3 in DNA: TGTGCCAGCAGTGAACCGTTTCAGGGCACTGAAGCTTTCTTT.